This T cell receptor beta chain was sequenced in a study of beta chain features in type 1 diabetes. Study findings and constraints: TCRB rearrangement may or may not be influenced by HLA type; here this remained unresolved.

Expressed TCRB transcripts were sequenced after all isolated RNA was converted to cDNA. Data came from immunoSEQ multiplex PCR; TCRdb stores just in-frame clones and leaves some out. The profile covers 330,000 or so clones, with roughly a fifth appearing a single time and roughly 0.045% taken by the ten largest. For this clone: Its specificity is not known.

The source is a woman under 30 in good health. The sample taken for sequencing was naive CD4+ T cells from blood.

The CDR3 DNA reads as TGTGCCAGCAGCCCCACGGGGGGATACACAGATACGCAGTATTTT. This encodes CASSPTGGYTDTQYF. The J gene is TRBJ2-3, the V gene TRBV14, with 7 nucleotides matching TRBD2. Trimming at V came to 4 bases and at J to 2 bases, leaving 6 bases not matched to a gene. Germline V CDR1 and CDR2: SGHDN, FVKESK. This CDR3 is built from 15 residues.